This TCR beta chain emerged from a study of shared clonotypes between healthy human individuals. Study conclusions and caveats: For sorted subsets, rarefaction showed incomplete sequencing despite large depth. Relative to clonotypes present in all four donors, those not shared had lower generation probabilities.

CD45RA+ naive and CD45RA-negative memory subsets were separated from CD4+ cells. Some clones are missing from TCRdb's copy, which holds only in-frame ones; the method was immunoSEQ multiplex PCR. The sample has some 2.1 million clones, 90% to 95% seen once; the top ten hold more than 0.1%. Regarding this clone: The antigen remains unidentified.

The V gene's germline CDR1 is SGHVS and CDR2 FNYEAQ. V dropped 1 base and J dropped 4 bases, with 17 bases sitting between them. The CDR3 loop spans 16 amino acids. The rearrangement uses TRBV7-6 and TRBJ2-7; perhaps TRBD1 as D (6 bases). The source is a man aged 18 to 30 in good health. Sequences were obtained from naive CD4+ T cells sorted from blood. As for subset: CD45RA+ positively selected. The DNA of the CDR3 is TGTGCCAGCAGCTTAGAGGCCCAGGGGCTGGGGTACGAGCAGTACTTC. This translates into CASSLEAQGLGYEQYF.